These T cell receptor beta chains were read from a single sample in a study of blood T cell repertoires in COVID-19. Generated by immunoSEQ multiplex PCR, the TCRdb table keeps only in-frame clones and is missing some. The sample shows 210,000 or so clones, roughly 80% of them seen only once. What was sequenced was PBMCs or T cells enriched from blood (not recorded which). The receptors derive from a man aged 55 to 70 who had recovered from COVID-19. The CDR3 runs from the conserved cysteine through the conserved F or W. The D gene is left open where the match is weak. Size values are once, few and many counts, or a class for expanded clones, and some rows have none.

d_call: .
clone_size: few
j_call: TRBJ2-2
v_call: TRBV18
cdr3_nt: TGTGCCAGCTCACCACTCGAGGTCCAGGAGGTGTTTTTT
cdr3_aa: CASSPLEVQEVFF

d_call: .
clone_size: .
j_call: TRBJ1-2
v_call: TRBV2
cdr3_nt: TGTGCCAGCAGTGGGCGGGGAACCTATGGCTACACCTTC
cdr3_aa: CASSGRGTYGYTF

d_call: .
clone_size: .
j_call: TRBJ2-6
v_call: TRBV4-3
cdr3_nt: TGCGCCAGCAGCCAAGATGCAGGGTCTGGGGCCAACGTCCTGACTTTC
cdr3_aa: CASSQDAGSGANVLTF

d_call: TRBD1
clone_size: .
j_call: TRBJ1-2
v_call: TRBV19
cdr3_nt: TGTGCCAGTAGTCTTGGGACAGGGAATAACTATGGCTACACCTTC
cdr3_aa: CASSLGTGNNYGYTF

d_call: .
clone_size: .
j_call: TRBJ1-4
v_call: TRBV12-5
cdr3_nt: TGTGCTAGTGGTTCTGACAGCATAAATGAAAAACTGTTTTTT
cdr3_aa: CASGSDSINEKLFF

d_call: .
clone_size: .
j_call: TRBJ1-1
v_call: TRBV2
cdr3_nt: TGTGCCAGCAGTCGACAGGTAGGGACTGAAGCTTTCTTT
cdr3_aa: CASSRQVGTEAFF

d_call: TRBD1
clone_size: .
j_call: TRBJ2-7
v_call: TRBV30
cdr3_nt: TGTGCCTGGAGTGCAGGACAGGGGAAGTTTGGGCAGTACTTC
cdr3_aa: CAWSAGQGKFGQYF

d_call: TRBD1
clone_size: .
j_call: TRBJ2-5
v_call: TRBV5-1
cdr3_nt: TGCGCCAGCAGCCTGACAGGGGGTTATGAGACCCAGTACTTC
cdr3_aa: CASSLTGGYETQYF

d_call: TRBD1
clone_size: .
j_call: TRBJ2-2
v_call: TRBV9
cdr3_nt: TGTGCCAGCAGCGGCGGGACAGGGGGCACCGGGGAGCTGTTTTTT
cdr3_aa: CASSGGTGGTGELFF

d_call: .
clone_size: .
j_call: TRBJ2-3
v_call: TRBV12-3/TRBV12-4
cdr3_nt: TGTGCCAGCAGTTTCAGGGATACGCAGTATTTT
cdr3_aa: CASSFRDTQYF

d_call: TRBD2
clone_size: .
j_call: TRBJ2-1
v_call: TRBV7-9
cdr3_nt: TGTGCCAGCAGCTTTGCAGCGGGGCCGGGGGATGAGCAGTTCTTC
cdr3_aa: CASSFAAGPGDEQFF

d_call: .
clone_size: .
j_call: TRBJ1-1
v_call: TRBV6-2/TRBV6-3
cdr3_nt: TGTGCCAGCAGTCGACGCACAGGGCGAACTGAAGCTTTCTTT
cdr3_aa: CASSRRTGRTEAFF

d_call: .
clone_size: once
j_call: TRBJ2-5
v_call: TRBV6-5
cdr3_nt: TGTGCCAGCAGTTACCCGGCAGGGGCAGGAGAGACCCAGTACTTC
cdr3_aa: CASSYPAGAGETQYF

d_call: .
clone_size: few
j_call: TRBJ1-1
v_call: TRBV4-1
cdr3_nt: TGCGCCAGCAGCCAAGAATCCTTGGGCAGGCCCACTGAAGCTTTCTTT
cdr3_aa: CASSQESLGRPTEAFF

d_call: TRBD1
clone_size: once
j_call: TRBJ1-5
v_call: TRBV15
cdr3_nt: TGTGCCACCAAGTCGGGACAGATCCCCAATCAGCCCCAGCATTTT
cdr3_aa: CATKSGQIPNQPQHF

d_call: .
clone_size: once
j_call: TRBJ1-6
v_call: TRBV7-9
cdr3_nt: TGTGCCAGCAGCAAGGGGGACCCACCCCTCCACTTT
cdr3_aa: CASSKGDPPLHF

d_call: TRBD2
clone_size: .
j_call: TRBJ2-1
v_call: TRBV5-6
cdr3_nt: TGTGCCAGCAGCTTGGCTCTAGCGGGGAAGTTTGAGCAGTTCTTC
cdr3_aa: CASSLALAGKFEQFF

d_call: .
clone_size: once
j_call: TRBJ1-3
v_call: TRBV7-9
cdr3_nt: TGTGCCAGCAGCTTAAACAGGGTTGGAAACACCATATATTTT
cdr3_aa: CASSLNRVGNTIYF

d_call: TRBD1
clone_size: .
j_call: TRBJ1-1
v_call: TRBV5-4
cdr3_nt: TGTGCCAGCAGCTTCGGACAGGGGAACACTGAAGCTTTCTTT
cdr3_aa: CASSFGQGNTEAFF

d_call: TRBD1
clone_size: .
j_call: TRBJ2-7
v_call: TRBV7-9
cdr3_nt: TGTGCCAGCAGCTTCCCGGGACAGGGCTACGAGCAGTACTTC
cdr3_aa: CASSFPGQGYEQYF

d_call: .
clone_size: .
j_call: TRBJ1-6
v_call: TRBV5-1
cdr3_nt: TGCGCTAGCAGCCAGCAGGGGTTTGATAATTCACCCCTCCACTTT
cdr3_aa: CASSQQGFDNSPLHF

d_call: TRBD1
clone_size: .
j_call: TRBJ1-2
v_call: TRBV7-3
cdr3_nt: TGTGCCAGCAGCACCGACAGGGGGATTGGCTACACCTTC
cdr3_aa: CASSTDRGIGYTF

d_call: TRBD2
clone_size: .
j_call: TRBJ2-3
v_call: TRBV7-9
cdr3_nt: TGTGCCAGCAGCCCCAACTTCGGACTAGCGGGGGAGTTAGATACGCAGTATTTT
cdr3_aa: CASSPNFGLAGELDTQYF

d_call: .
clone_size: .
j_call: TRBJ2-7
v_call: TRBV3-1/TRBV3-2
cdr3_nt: TGTGCCAGCAGCCAAGGACAGTACGAGCAGTACTTC
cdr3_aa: CASSQGQYEQYF

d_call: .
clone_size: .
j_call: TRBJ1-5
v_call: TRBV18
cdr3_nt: TGTGCCAGCTCACCAACCGCGGCTAGCAATCAGCCCCAGCATTTT
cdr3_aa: CASSPTAASNQPQHF

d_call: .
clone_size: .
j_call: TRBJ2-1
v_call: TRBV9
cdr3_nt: TGTGCCAGCAGCGTAGCGGGGGAAAACTACAATGAGCAGTTCTTC
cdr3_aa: CASSVAGENYNEQFF